The next 28 T cell receptor beta chains were all read from a single sample in a study of identical twins. A single record per CDR3 protein comes from TCRdb applying MiXCR to the 5' RACE reads. This sample yields roughly 750,000 distinct CDR3 sequences, of which about 20% are seen a single time; around 4.4% belongs to the top ten. The data were also submitted as part of a second study, on T cells expressing NK-cell markers.

Sequencing used PBMCs. The source of these receptors is a woman aged 18-35 years in good health.

The chain uses TRBV5-1 and TRBJ2-7, with D possibly called TRBD1 or TRBD2 (5 bases each). Germline V CDR1 and CDR2: SGHRS, YFSETQ. This CDR3 is built from 17 residues. Trimming removed 1 base from V and 0 bases from J, with 17 bases in between. CDR3 region: CASSLLFRGRTSYEQYF. DNA for the CDR3: TGCGCCAGCAGCTTGTTATTCCGGGGCCGAACCTCCTACGAGCAGTACTTC.

This clonotype was counted at least ten times. The chain combines TRBV4-3 with TRBJ2-2; 8 nucleotides agree with TRBD1. Per the germline V gene, CDR1 is LGHNA and CDR2 is YSLEER. The CDR3 contains 16 residues. The V segment lost 4 bases and the J segment 6 bases; nucleotides outside the gene matches: 10. CDR3 DNA sequence: TGCGCCAGCAGCCCCATTCGGGACAGGCAGTCCGGGGAGCTGTTTTTT. Amino acid sequence: CASSPIRDRQSGELFF.

This clonotype was detected a few times. V gene TRBV5-1 combines with J gene TRBJ2-3; 9 bases are a match to TRBD2. V gave up 3 bases and J gave up 5 bases; unmatched junction bases: 7. CDR1 and CDR2 from the germline V gene are SGHRS and YFSETQ. This CDR3 comprises 15 residues. The CDR3 region is CASSWGGTSQDTQYF. CDR3 bases: TGCGCCAGCAGCTGGGGGGGGACTAGCCAAGATACGCAGTATTTT. Filled out from reference TRBV5-1 and TRBJ2-3, the complete variable domain reads KAGVTQTPRYLIKTRGQQVTLSCSPISGHRSVSWYQQTPGQGLQFLFEYFSETQRNKGNFPGRFSGRQFSNSRSEMNVSTLELGDSALYLCASSWGGTSQDTQYFGPGTRLTVL.

This clonotype was seen a few times. J is TRBJ1-2 and V is TRBV24-1, with TRBD1 as a possible D gene (6 bases). This CDR3 contains 12 residues. V was pared by 6 bases and J by 7 bases, with 11 bases between. CDR1 is KGHDR and CDR2 is SFDVKD in the germline V gene. CDR3 sequence: CATSLQGSGYTF. The CDR3 DNA follows: TGTGCCACCAGTTTACAGGGCAGTGGCTACACCTTC.

CDR3 region: CASTPAPYNEQFF. The CDR3 bases are TGTGCCAGCACCCCAGCCCCCTACAATGAGCAGTTCTTC. The chain is built from TRBV11-3 and TRBJ2-1; unclear D gene. From germline, CDR1 is SGHNT and CDR2 YENEEA. This CDR3 is 13 amino acids long. The ends were cut back, 7 bases at V and 2 bases at J, with 9 bases in the middle.

This clonotype was counted many times. The chain has TRBV27 and TRBJ2-1; D might be TRBD1 or TRBD2, each matching 5 bases. Between the trimmed V and J ends, which lost 3 bases and 2 bases, there was a span of 11 bases. The CDR3 runs 15 residues. Germline CDR1 and CDR2: MNHEY and SMNVEV (reference sequence). The CDR3 is CASSLRDHPYNEQFF. In DNA form, the CDR3 reads TGTGCCAGCAGTTTGAGGGACCATCCCTACAATGAGCAGTTCTTC.

In this sample, this clonotype turned up a few times. CDR3 amino acids: CSARGPPGQGNNQPQHF. CDR3 coding DNA: TGCAGTGCTAGAGGTCCGCCGGGACAGGGGAACAATCAGCCCCAGCATTTT. The rearrangement uses TRBV20-1 and TRBJ1-5; TRBD1 aligns across 10 bases. The CDR3 has 17 amino acids. CDR1 is DFQATT, CDR2 SNEGSKA, per germline (reference sequence). With V trimmed by 1 base and J by 3 bases, 9 bases remained unmatched.

This chain joins TRBV4-3 and TRBJ2-2; D is ambiguous. The V end lost 1 base, the J end lost 4 bases, and 13 bases lay between the germline ends. Per germline, CDR1 LGHNA and CDR2 YSLEER. This CDR3 has 16 amino acids. Written as DNA, the CDR3 is TGCGCCAGCAGCCAAGGGGTCGCATGGGTCACCGGGGAGCTGTTTTTT. It specifies CASSQGVAWVTGELFF.

The chain combines TRBV3-1 with TRBJ2-7; 10 bases are shared with TRBD2. This CDR3 region has 16 residues. Germline lookup yields CDR1 LGHDT and CDR2 YNNKEL (reference sequence). With V trimmed by 1 base and J by 3 bases, 6 bases remained unmatched. CDR3 nucleotides: TGTGCCAGCAGCCAAGTTAGCGGGGGGAAGAACTACGAGCAGTACTTC. Encoded protein: CASSQVSGGKNYEQYF.

This clonotype was seen more than once but under ten times. The chain uses TRBV4-2 and TRBJ2-5; TRBD2 matches at 9 bases. This CDR3 spans 15 amino acids. Looked up from germline, CDR1 is LGHNA and CDR2 is YNFKEQ. Germline trimming cut 4 bases from V and 4 bases from J; bases unmatched to any gene: 7. DNA of the CDR3: TGTGCCAGCAGCCCTCCCGGGACTAGCTTAGAGACCCAGTACTTC. Residues: CASSPPGTSLETQYF.

This clonotype was seen only a few times. The chain has TRBV29-1 and TRBJ1-2; a possible D gene is TRBD1 (5 bases). Per the germline V gene, CDR1 is SQVTM and CDR2 is ANQGSEA. The CDR3 length is 15 residues. Trimming left V 3 bases short and J 3 bases short, with 17 bases between. The CDR3 protein is CSVDLGGGRYYGYTF. Written as DNA, the CDR3 is TGCAGCGTTGACCTGGGGGGTGGACGGTACTATGGCTACACCTTC.

This clonotype was detected only a few times. The gene calls are TRBV5-1 and TRBJ2-7; 7 nucleotides align to TRBD2. CDR1 is SGHRS, CDR2 YFSETQ, per germline. J gave up 6 bases and V 4 bases, and 13 bases lay outside the gene matches. The CDR3 contains 15 residues. The CDR3 spells CASSPEVGRGSEQYF. DNA for the CDR3: TGCGCCAGCAGCCCGGAGGTGGGACGCGGGAGCGAGCAGTACTTC.

V usage is TRBV18 and J usage is TRBJ2-5, with 12 positions matching TRBD2. This CDR3 contains 15 residues. The V gene end was trimmed by 6 bases and the J gene end by 5 bases; junction bases not matched to a gene: 7. CDR1 is KGHSH, CDR2 LQKENI, per germline. The CDR3 nucleotides read TGTGCCAGCTCCCTAGCGGGAGGGAGTACGGAGACCCAGTACTTC. It codes for CASSLAGGSTETQYF. The full variable domain, completed using reference TRBV18 and TRBJ2-5, is NAGVMQNPRHLVRRRGQEARLRCSPMKGHSHVYWYRQLPEEGLKFMVYLQKENIIDESGMPKERFSAEFPKEGPSILRIQQVVRGDSAAYFCASSLAGGSTETQYFGPGTRLLVL.

The genes are TRBV7-8 and TRBJ1-5, with D perhaps TRBD1 (5 bases). Germline CDR1 and CDR2: SGHVS and FQNEAQ. The CDR3 totals 16 residues. Trimming took 2 bases from V and 0 from J, leaving 11 bases between them. This CDR3 is CASSLKRDYSNQPQHF. CDR3 nucleotides: TGTGCCAGCAGCTTAAAAAGGGACTATAGCAATCAGCCCCAGCATTTT. The entire variable domain, with the rest obtained from reference TRBV7-8 and TRBJ1-5, is as follows: GAGVSQSPRYKVAKRGQDVALRCDPISGHVSLFWYQQALGQGPEFLTYFQNEAQLDKSGLPSDRFFAERPEGSVSTLKIQRTQQEDSAVYLCASSLKRDYSNQPQHFGDGTRLSIL.

There are a few counts of this clonotype. V usage is TRBV19 and J usage is TRBJ2-7; 10 bases line up with TRBD1. Trimming at V came to 9 bases and at J to 5 bases, leaving 10 bases not matched to a gene. From germline, CDR1 is LNHDA and CDR2 SQIVND (reference sequence). CDR3 size: 14 residues. The CDR3 nucleotides are TGTGCCAGCACCGAGGACGACAGGGGGCACGAGCAGTACTTC. Its translation: CASTEDDRGHEQYF.

In the case of this clonotype: Since a much larger clone is just one base distant, this may be a read error. J is TRBJ1-1 and V is TRBV20-1; D call uncertain. The CDR3 is made up of 10 amino acids. Germline V gene lookup returns CDR1 DFQATT and CDR2 SNEGSKA (reference sequence). Trimming stripped 5 bases from V and 4 bases from J, with 5 bases between. The CDR3 spells CSAGSTEAFF. In DNA, the CDR3 is TGCAGTGCTGGGAGCACTGAAGCTTTCTTT.

This clonotype came up a few times. This chain links TRBV5-1 with TRBJ2-7; 7 bases map to TRBD1. V trimming: 0 bases; J trimming: 4 bases; junction bases outside the gene matches: 7. Germline-derived CDR1 and CDR2 are SGHRS and YFSETQ. CDR3 size: 15 residues. The CDR3 is CASSLGTGESYEQYF. The CDR3 DNA sequence: TGCGCCAGCAGCTTGGGGACAGGCGAGAGTTACGAGCAGTACTTC.

V gene TRBV25-1 combines with J gene TRBJ2-3; 8 bases line up with TRBD2. From germline, CDR1 is MGHDK and CDR2 SYGVNS. J was trimmed by 2 bases and V by 3 bases; bases with no gene match: 7. The CDR3 totals 16 residues. The CDR3 here is CASSDPTSGYTDTQYF. The CDR3 nucleotides are TGTGCCAGCAGTGACCCTACTAGCGGATACACAGATACGCAGTATTTT.

This clonotype was recorded a few times. This chain uses TRBV5-5 with TRBJ2-2; 11 positions agree with TRBD2. V shed 1 base and J 7 bases; nucleotides not matched to a gene: 9. This CDR3 region has 17 residues. Per germline, CDR1 SGHKS and CDR2 YYEKEE (reference sequence). The CDR3 is CASSLRGLAVRSGELFF. The CDR3 DNA reads TGTGCCAGCAGCTTGAGGGGACTAGCGGTACGGAGCGGGGAGCTGTTTTTT. The entire variable domain, with the rest obtained from reference TRBV5-5 and TRBJ2-2, is as follows: DAGVTQSPTHLIKTRGQQVTLRCSPISGHKSVSWYQQVLGQGPQFIFQYYEKEERGRGNFPDRFSARQFPNYSSELNVNALLLGDSALYLCASSLRGLAVRSGELFFGEGSRLTVL.

J is TRBJ2-3 and V is TRBV12-3 or TRBV12-4, with D unclear. CDR3 size: 12 residues. V was pared by 5 bases and J by 6 bases, with 9 bases between. The CDR3 coding sequence is TGTGCCAGCAGTCCGAGGAAGGATACGCAGTATTTT. Its protein product is CASSPRKDTQYF.

This clonotype was recorded at least ten times. J is TRBJ2-7 and V is TRBV12-3 or TRBV12-4; 7 bases are shared with TRBD1. Germline trimming cut 4 bases from V and 2 bases from J; bases unmatched to any gene: 2. This CDR3 comprises 13 residues. The CDR3 nucleotides read TGTGCCAGCAGTTCGGGACAGCCCTACGAGCAGTACTTC. Amino acids: CASSSGQPYEQYF.

This clonotype appeared a few times. The chain carries TRBV20-1 and TRBJ2-1; D is ambiguous. CDR1 and CDR2 (germline): DFQATT, SNEGSKA (reference sequence). This CDR3 comprises 12 residues. Trimming pared 3 bases from V and 7 bases from J, leaving 10 bases between. Written as DNA, the CDR3 is TGCAGTGCTAGTGTCCCCGGGAATGAGCAGTTCTTC. It codes for CSASVPGNEQFF.

This clonotype has more than one count but fewer than ten. The rearrangement links TRBV12-3 or TRBV12-4 to TRBJ2-3; the D is unclear. The CDR3 runs 14 residues. Trimming shortened V by 5 bases and J by 4 bases, and 13 bases separated the two germline ends. CDR3 bases: TGTGCCAGCAGTGCCGGTGGTGGGGCAGATACGCAGTATTTT. Translation gives CASSAGGGADTQYF.

This rearrangement joins TRBV5-1 to TRBJ1-2, with TRBD1 identical over 9 bases. Germline V lookup: CDR1 SGHRS, CDR2 YFSETQ. This CDR3 region has 17 residues. V was clipped by 4 bases and J by 4 bases; unmatched bases: 14. This chain's CDR3 is CASSRMGQGGGSYGYTF. The CDR3 DNA reads TGCGCCAGCAGCCGGATGGGACAGGGTGGAGGGAGCTATGGCTACACCTTC.

The table lists this clonotype with a count of one. The chain combines TRBV20-1 with TRBJ1-5; D possibly corresponds to TRBD1 (5 bases). CDR1 DFQATT and CDR2 SNEGSKA come from the germline V gene (reference sequence). The CDR3 covers 13 residues. V shed 3 bases and J shed 3 bases, with 9 bases lying between them. The CDR3 spells CSARGTFNQPQHF. As DNA, the CDR3 is TGCAGTGCTAGGGGGACCTTCAATCAGCCCCAGCATTTT.

Ten or more counts support this clonotype. The chain links TRBV11-1 to TRBJ2-3; weak D call: TRBD2 (6 bases). The germline V and J ends were trimmed by 4 bases and 5 bases, with 25 bases remaining between them. Germline CDR1 and CDR2: SGHAT and FQDESV (reference sequence). The CDR3 covers 18 residues. The CDR3 reads CASSWIYSPGLPGDTQYF. For the CDR3, the DNA is TGTGCCAGCAGCTGGATATACTCCCCGGGACTCCCCGGAGATACGCAGTATTTT.

The chain links TRBV12-3 or TRBV12-4 to TRBJ1-2; possibly TRBD1 for D (6 bases). Between the trimmed V and J ends, which lost 11 bases and 0 bases, there was a span of 10 bases. This CDR3 region has 12 residues. The CDR3 DNA follows: TGTGCCGTCAGGACAGCTAACTATGGCTACACCTTC. Translation gives CAVRTANYGYTF.

This clonotype was picked up a small number of times. The chain joins TRBV2 to TRBJ1-3; D is uncertain. V was pared by 3 bases and J by 8 bases, with 14 bases between. Germline V lookup: CDR1 SNHLY, CDR2 FYNNEI. The CDR3 is made up of 14 amino acids. The CDR3 is CASSDQALGDTIYF. CDR3 DNA: TGTGCCAGCAGTGACCAGGCCCTAGGAGACACCATATATTTT.